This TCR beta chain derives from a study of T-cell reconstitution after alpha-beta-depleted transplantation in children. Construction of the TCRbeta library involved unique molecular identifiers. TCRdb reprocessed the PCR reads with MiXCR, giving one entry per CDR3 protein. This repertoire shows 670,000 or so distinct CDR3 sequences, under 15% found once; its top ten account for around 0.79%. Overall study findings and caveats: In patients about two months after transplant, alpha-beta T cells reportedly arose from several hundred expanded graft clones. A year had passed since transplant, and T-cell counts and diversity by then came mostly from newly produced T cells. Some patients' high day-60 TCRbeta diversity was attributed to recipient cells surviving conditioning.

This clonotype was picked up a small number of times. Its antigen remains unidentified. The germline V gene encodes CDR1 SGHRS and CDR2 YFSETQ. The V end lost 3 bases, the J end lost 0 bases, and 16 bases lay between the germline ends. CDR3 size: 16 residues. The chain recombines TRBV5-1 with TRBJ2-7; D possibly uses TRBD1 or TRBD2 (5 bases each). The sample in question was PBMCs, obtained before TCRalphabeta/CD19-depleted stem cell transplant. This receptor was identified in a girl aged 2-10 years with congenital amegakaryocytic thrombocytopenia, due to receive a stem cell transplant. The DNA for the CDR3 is TGCGCCAGCAGCTCGGGGCGAGGAATCGGCTCCTACGAGCAGTACTTC. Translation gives CASSSGRGIGSYEQYF. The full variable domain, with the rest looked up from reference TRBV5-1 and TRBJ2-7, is KAGVTQTPRYLIKTRGQQVTLSCSPISGHRSVSWYQQTPGQGLQFLFEYFSETQRNKGNFPGRFSGRQFSNSRSEMNVSTLELGDSALYLCASSSGRGIGSYEQYFGPGTRLTVT.